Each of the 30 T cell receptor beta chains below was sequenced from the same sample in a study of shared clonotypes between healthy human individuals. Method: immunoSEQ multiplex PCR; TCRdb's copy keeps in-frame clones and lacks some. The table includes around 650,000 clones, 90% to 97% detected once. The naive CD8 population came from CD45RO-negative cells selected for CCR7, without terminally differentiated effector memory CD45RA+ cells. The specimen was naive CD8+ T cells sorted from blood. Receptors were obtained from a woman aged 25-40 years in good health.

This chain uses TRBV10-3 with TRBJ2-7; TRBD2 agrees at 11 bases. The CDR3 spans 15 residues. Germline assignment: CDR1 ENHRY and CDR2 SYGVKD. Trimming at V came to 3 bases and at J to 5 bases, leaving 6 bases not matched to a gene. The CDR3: CAISEPSGRSHEQYF. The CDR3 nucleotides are TGTGCCATCAGTGAACCTAGCGGGAGGTCCCACGAGCAGTACTTC.

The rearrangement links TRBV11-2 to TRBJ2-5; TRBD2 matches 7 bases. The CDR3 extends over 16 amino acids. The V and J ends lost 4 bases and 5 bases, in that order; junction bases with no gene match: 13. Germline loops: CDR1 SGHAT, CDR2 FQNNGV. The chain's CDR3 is CASSSGPGGVGETQYF. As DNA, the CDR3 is TGTGCCAGCAGCTCGGGACCTGGGGGGGTAGGGGAGACCCAGTACTTC.

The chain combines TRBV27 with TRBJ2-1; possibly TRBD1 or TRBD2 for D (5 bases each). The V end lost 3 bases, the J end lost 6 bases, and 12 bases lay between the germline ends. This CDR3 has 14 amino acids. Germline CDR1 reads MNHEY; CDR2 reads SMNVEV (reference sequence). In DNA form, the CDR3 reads TGTGCCAGCAGTTTTTCGGGGCCTCCCAATGAGCAGTTCTTC. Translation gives CASSFSGPPNEQFF.

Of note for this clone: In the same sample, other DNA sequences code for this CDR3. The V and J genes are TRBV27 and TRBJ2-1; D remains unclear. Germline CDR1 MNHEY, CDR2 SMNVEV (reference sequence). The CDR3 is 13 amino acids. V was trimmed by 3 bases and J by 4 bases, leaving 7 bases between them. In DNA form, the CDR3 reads TGTGCCAGCAGTTTGCGCCATTACAATGAGCAGTTCTTC. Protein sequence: CASSLRHYNEQFF.

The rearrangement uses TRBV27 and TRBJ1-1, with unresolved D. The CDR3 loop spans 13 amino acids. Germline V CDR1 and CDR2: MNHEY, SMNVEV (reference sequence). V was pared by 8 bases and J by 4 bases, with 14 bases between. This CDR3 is CASRSYEGTEAFF. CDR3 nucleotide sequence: TGTGCCAGCCGGTCCTACGAAGGCACTGAAGCTTTCTTT.

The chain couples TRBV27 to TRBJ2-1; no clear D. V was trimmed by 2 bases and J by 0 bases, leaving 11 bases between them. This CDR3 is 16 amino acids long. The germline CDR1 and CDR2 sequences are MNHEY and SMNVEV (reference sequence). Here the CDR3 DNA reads TGTGCCAGCAGTTTAGCCGTAGCAAACTCCTACAATGAGCAGTTCTTC. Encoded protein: CASSLAVANSYNEQFF.

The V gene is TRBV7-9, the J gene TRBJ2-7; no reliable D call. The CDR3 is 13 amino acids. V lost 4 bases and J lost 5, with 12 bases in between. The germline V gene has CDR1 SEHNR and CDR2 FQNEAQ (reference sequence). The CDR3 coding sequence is TGTGCCAGCAGCTCAGCATTTAAGGACGAGCAGTACTTC. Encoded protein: CASSSAFKDEQYF.

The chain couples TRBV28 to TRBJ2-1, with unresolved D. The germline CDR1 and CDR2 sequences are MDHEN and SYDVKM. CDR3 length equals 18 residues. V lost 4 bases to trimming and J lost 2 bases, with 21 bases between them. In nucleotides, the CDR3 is TGTGCCAGCAGTTCAAACCCCTCCCTTCGTGACGCCTACAATGAGCAGTTCTTC. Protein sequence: CASSSNPSLRDAYNEQFF. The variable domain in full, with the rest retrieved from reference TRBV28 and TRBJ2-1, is DVKVTQSSRYLVKRTGEKVFLECVQDMDHENMFWYRQDPGLGLRLIYFSYDVKMKEKGDIPEGYSVSREKKERFSLILESASTNQTSMYLCASSSNPSLRDAYNEQFFGPGTRLTVL.

The CDR3 protein is CASSYSTSGSEQYF. CDR3 coding DNA: TGTGCCAGCAGTTACTCGACTAGCGGGAGCGAGCAGTACTTC. The chain recombines TRBV6-5 with TRBJ2-7, with 12 bases fitting TRBD2. There are 14 residues in the CDR3. V shed 0 bases, J shed 6 bases, and the junction held 0 bases outside the gene matches. In germline, CDR1 is MNHEY, CDR2 SVGAGI.

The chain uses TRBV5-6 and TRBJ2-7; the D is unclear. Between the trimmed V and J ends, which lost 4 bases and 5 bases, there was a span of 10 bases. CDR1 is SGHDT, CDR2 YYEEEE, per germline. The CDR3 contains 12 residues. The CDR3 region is CASSPSPDEQYF. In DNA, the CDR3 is TGTGCCAGCAGCCCCTCCCCCGACGAGCAGTACTTC. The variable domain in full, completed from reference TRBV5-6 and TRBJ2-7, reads DAGVTQSPTHLIKTRGQQVTLRCSPKSGHDTVSWYQQALGQGPQFIFQYYEEEERQRGNFPDRFSGHQFPNYSSELNVNALLLGDSALYLCASSPSPDEQYFGPGTRLTVT.

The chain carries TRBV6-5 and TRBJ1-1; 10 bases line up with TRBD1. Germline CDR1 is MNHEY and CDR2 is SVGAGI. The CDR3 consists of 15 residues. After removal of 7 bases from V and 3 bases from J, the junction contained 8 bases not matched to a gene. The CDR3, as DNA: TGTGCCAGCACTCCAGCGACAGGGGGCTACACTGAAGCTTTCTTT. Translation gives CASTPATGGYTEAFF.

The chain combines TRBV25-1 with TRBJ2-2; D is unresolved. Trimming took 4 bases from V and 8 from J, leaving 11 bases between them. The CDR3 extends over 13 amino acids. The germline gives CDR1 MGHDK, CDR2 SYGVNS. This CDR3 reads CASSASMTGELFF. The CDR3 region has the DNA TGTGCCAGCAGTGCTTCGATGACGGGGGAGCTGTTTTTT.

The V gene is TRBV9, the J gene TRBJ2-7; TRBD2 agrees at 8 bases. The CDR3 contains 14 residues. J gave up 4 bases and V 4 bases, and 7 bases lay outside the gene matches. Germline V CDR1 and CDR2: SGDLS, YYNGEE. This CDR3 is CASSSSGGRYEQYF. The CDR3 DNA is TGTGCCAGCAGCTCAAGCGGGGGAAGGTACGAGCAGTACTTC.

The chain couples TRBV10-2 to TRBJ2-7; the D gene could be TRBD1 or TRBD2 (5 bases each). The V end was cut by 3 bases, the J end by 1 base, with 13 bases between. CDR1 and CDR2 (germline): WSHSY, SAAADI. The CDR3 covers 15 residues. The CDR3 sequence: CASSEEGTPSYEQYF. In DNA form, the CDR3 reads TGCGCCAGCAGTGAAGAGGGGACGCCTTCCTACGAGCAGTACTTC.

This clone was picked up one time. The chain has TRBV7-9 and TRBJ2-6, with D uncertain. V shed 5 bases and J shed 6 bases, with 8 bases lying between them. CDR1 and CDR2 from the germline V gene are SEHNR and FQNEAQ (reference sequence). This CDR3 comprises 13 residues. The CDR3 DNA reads TGTGCCAGCAGCCCGCCGTTGGCCAACGTCCTGACTTTC. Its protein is CASSPPLANVLTF.

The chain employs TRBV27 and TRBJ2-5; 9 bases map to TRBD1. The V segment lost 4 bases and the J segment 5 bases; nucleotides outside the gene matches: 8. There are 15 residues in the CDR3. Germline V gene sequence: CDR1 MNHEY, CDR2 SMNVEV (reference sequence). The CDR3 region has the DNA TGTGCCAGCAGTTCCTCCACTGGACAGGGGGAGACCCAGTACTTC. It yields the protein CASSSSTGQGETQYF.

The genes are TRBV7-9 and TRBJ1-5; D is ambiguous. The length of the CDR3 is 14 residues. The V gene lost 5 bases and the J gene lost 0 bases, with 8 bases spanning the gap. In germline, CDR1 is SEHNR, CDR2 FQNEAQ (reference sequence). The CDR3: CASSRADSNQPQHF. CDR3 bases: TGTGCCAGCAGCCGGGCGGATAGCAATCAGCCCCAGCATTTT.

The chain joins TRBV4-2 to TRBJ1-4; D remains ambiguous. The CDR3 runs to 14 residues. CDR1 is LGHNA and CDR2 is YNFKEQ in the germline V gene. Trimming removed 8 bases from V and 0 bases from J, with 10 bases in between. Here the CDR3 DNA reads TGTGCCAGCGCGGGTGACGCAACTAATGAAAAACTGTTTTTT. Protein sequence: CASAGDATNEKLFF.

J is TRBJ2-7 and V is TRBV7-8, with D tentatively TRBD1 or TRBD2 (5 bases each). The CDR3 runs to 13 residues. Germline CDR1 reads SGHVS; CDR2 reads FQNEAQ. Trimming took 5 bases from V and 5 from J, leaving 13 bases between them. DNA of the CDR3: TGTGCCAGCAGCCTTACAAGGGGAGACGAGCAGTACTTC. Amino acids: CASSLTRGDEQYF.

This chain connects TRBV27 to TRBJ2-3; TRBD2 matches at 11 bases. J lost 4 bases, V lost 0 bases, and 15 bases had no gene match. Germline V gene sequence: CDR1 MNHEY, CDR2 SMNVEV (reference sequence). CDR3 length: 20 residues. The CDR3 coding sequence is TGTGCCAGCAGTTTATCGGGTAGCGGGAGGGCCAAAATTTCCGCAGATACGCAGTATTTT. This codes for CASSLSGSGRAKISADTQYF.

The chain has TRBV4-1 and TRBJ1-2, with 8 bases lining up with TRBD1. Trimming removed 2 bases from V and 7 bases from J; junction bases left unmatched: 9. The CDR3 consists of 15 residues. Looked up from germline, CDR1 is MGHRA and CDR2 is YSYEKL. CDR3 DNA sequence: TGCGCCAGCAGCCAACCACAGGGGGGGAACCCTGGCTACACCTTC. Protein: CASSQPQGGNPGYTF.

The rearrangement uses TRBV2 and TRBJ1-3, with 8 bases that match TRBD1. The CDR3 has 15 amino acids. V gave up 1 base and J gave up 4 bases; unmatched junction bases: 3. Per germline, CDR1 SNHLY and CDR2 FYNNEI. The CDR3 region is CASSEGTGNGNTIYF. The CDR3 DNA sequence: TGTGCCAGCAGTGAAGGGACAGGGAACGGAAACACCATATATTTT.

Here the CDR3 reads CASSLCWQPGQAECEQFF. CDR3 DNA: TGTGCCAGCAGTTTATGCTGGCAACCGGGACAGGCGGAGTGTGAGCAGTTCTTC. The genes are TRBV28 and TRBJ2-1, with 8 bases fitting TRBD1. Trimming removed 0 bases from V and 9 bases from J; junction bases left unmatched: 16. Per the germline V gene, CDR1 is MDHEN and CDR2 is SYDVKM. This CDR3 region has 18 residues.

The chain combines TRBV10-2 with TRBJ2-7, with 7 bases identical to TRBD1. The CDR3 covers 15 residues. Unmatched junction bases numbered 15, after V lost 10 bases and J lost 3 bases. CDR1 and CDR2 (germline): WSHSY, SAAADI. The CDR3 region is CATARDSAPNYEQYF. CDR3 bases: TGCGCCACCGCCAGGGACAGCGCCCCCAACTACGAGCAGTACTTC.

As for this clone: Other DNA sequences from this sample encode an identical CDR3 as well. The CDR3 reads CASSPPGTSSTDTQYF. The CDR3, as DNA: TGTGCCAGCAGTCCTCCCGGGACATCTAGCACAGATACGCAGTATTTT. The chain links TRBV28 to TRBJ2-3; perhaps TRBD1 as D (6 bases). CDR1 MDHEN and CDR2 SYDVKM come from the germline V gene. The CDR3 contains 16 residues. The V gene lost 5 bases and the J gene lost 0 bases, with 15 bases spanning the gap.

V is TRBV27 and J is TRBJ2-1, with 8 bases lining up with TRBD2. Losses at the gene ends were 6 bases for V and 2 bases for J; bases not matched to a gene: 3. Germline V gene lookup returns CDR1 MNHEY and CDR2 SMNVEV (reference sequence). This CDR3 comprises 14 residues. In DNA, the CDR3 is TGTGCCAGCAGGGCGGGAGGTGCCTACAATGAGCAGTTCTTC. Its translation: CASRAGGAYNEQFF.

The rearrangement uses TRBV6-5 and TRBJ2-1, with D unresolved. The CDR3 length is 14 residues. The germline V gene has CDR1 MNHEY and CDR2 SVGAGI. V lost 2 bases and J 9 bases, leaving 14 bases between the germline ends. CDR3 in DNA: TGTGCCAGCAGTTACAGGAGTAACTACGCTGAGCAGTTCTTC. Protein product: CASSYRSNYAEQFF.

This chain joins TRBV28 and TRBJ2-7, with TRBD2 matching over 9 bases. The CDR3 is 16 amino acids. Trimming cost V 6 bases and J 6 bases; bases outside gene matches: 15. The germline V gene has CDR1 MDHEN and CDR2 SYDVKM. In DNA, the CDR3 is TGTGCCAGCAGCCTCATATATAGCGGGAGAGACGGCGAGCAGTACTTC. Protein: CASSLIYSGRDGEQYF. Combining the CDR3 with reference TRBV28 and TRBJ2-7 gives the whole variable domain DVKVTQSSRYLVKRTGEKVFLECVQDMDHENMFWYRQDPGLGLRLIYFSYDVKMKEKGDIPEGYSVSREKKERFSLILESASTNQTSMYLCASSLIYSGRDGEQYFGPGTRLTVT.

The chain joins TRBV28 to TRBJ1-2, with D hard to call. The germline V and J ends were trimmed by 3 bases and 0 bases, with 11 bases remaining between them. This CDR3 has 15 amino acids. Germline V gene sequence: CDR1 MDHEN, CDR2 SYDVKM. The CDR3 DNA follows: TGTGCCAGCAGTTTTCGGGGATACACTAACTATGGCTACACCTTC. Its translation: CASSFRGYTNYGYTF.

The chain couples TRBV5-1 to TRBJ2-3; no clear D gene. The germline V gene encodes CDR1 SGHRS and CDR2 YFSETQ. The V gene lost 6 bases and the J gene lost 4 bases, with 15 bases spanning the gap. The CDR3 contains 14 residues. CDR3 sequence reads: CASMPNGRADTQYF. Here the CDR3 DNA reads TGCGCCAGCATGCCTAACGGTCGTGCAGATACGCAGTATTTT.